The rows below give T cell receptor beta chains drawn from one sample of a study of blood T cell repertoires in COVID-19. The data were produced by immunoSEQ multiplex PCR, yet TCRdb's version contains in-frame clones alone and is incomplete. The sample lists 200,000 to 250,000 clones, under 85% occurring once. The material sequenced was peripheral blood. The origin of the receptors is a woman aged 25 to 39 with COVID-19, enrolled during active disease. Both conserved end residues are part of each CDR3.

v_gene	j_gene	CDR3aa
TRBV10-3	TRBJ1-1	CAIRIQGPRTEAFF
TRBV2	TRBJ1-4	CASNRQLNEKLFF
TRBV3-1/TRBV3-2	TRBJ1-2	CASSQDRGNNYGYTF
TRBV5-4	TRBJ2-5	CASSLGSLRETQYF
TRBV6-2/TRBV6-3	TRBJ2-3	CASSYVYRADTQYF
TRBV9	TRBJ1-6	CASSFGQGGSPLHF
TRBV19	TRBJ1-5	CASSIDLEGSGQPQHF
TRBV5-1	TRBJ2-3	CASSYDRDPQYF
TRBV10-3	TRBJ2-1	CAISDQGTSRQEQFF
TRBV7-2	TRBJ2-1	CASSPLAGSYNEQFF
TRBV5-1	TRBJ1-2	CASSLEGTVDYGYTF
TRBV5-1	TRBJ1-1	CASSSQRNTEAFF
TRBV5-4	TRBJ2-7	CASSFLAGTSYEQYF
TRBV2	TRBJ2-7	CASTWQSYEQYF
TRBV5-1	TRBJ2-1	CASSLVPGAGDEQFF
TRBV4-2	TRBJ1-1	CASSFQTGGITEAFF